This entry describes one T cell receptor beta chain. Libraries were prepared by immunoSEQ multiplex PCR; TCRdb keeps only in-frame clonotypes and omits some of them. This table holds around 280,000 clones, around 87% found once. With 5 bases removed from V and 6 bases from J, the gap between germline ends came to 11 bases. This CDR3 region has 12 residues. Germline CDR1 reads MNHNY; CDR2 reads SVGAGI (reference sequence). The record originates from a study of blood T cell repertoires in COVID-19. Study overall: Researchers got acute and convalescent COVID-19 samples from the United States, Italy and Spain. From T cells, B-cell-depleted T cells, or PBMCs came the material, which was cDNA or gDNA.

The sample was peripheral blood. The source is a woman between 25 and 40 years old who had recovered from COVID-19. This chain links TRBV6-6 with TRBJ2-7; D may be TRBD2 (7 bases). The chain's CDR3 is CASSTGRVEQYF. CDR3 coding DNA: TGTGCCAGCAGTACAGGGAGGGTCGAGCAGTACTTC.